This entry describes one TCR beta chain. The target antigen is unknown. Produced via immunoSEQ multiplex PCR; TCRdb's table is partial and in-frame only. The table includes roughly 10,000 clones, 60% to 85% detected once. This specimen comes from a study of somatic mutations in cytotoxic T cells in rheumatoid arthritis. In the study overall: Selected populations of V beta antibody-stained T cells underwent flow sorting at nearly 100% purity; these encompassed V beta1+ cells subjected to TCRB sequencing. Study-wide findings and caveats: Clonality of CD8+ cells rose with age in rheumatoid arthritis patients but not healthy controls.

Germline CDR1 reads WSHSY; CDR2 reads SAAADI. CDR3 size: 14 residues. Trimming at V came to 7 bases and at J to 4 bases, leaving 4 bases not matched to a gene. The rearrangement uses TRBV10-2 and TRBJ2-5; TRBD2 agrees at 12 bases. Sequenced input: CD8+ T cells sorted from blood. This sequence originates from a man over 45 in good health. The CDR3 sequence is CASTRTSGVETQYF. The CDR3 bases are TGCGCCAGCACCCGGACTAGCGGGGTAGAGACCCAGTACTTC.